These 32 T cell receptor beta chains share one sample of origin, sequenced in a study of blood T cell repertoires in COVID-19 (TCRdb year 2020). The library relied on the immunoSEQ multiplex PCR assay. The source is immuneACCESS, and TCRdb retained only in-frame sequences with V and J called. Part of the clones is not carried over; for the studies checked, unresolved V genes explain less than half of this, and the remainder is unexplained. The sample table records about 250,000 clones; over 75% of these occur just once. Jointly, the top ten make up 0.75% to 0.95% of the sample. Sequenced input: peripheral blood. These receptor sequences come from a human donor with COVID-19, enrolled during active disease. The donor label of this sample is uncertain.

This chain connects TRBV7-8 to TRBJ1-2; D ambiguous. The CDR3 runs to 16 residues. V lost 0 bases to trimming and J lost 9 bases, with 20 bases between them. Looked up from germline, CDR1 is SGHVS and CDR2 is FQNEAQ. CDR3 region: CASSLAAPRGWNSYTF. As DNA, the CDR3 is TGTGCCAGCAGCTTAGCCGCCCCAAGAGGTTGGAATAGCTACACCTTC.

The chain recombines TRBV20-1 with TRBJ2-3; the match to TRBD2 covers 7 bases. V shed 3 bases and J 6 bases; nucleotides not matched to a gene: 6. The CDR3 covers 13 residues. Germline V gene lookup returns CDR1 DFQATT and CDR2 SNEGSKA (reference sequence). CDR3 protein: CSASRAGADTQYF. CDR3 nucleotide sequence: TGCAGTGCTAGTCGCGCGGGAGCTGATACGCAGTATTTT.

A note on this clone: An end of the junction differs from the germline gene, which may be a read error. The J gene is TRBJ1-6, the V gene TRBV12-3 or TRBV12-4; TRBD1 might be the D (5 bases). This CDR3 has 11 residues. CDR3 nucleotide sequence: TGTGCCAGCAGCGACGGGAGACGGGGGATATTT. Its protein product is CASSDGRRGIF.

The V call is TRBV19, the J call TRBJ1-6; the D is unclear. The CDR3 covers 13 residues. The V gene's germline CDR1 is LNHDA and CDR2 SQIVND (reference sequence). V dropped 3 bases and J dropped 8 bases, with 8 bases sitting between them. The CDR3 protein is CASSMRDDSPLHF. The CDR3 nucleotides are TGTGCCAGTAGTATGCGGGATGATTCACCCCTCCACTTT.

The gene calls are TRBV19 and TRBJ2-3, with 10 bases lining up with TRBD2. The V gene's germline CDR1 is LNHDA and CDR2 SQIVND (reference sequence). V lost 5 bases to trimming and J lost 2 bases; unmatched junction nucleotides: 4. This CDR3 has 15 residues. The CDR3 here is CASSQTSGTTDTQYF. The CDR3 DNA reads TGTGCCAGTAGTCAAACTAGCGGGACCACAGATACGCAGTATTTT. Full variable domain (outside the CDR3, taken from reference TRBV19 and TRBJ2-3): DGGITQSPKYLFRKEGQNVTLSCEQNLNHDAMYWYRQDPGQGLRLIYYSQIVNDFQKGDIAEGYSVSREKKESFPLTVTSAQKNPTAFYLCASSQTSGTTDTQYFGPGTRLTVL.

This chain links TRBV7-2 with TRBJ2-7; TRBD2 aligns across 12 bases. CDR1 is SGHTA, CDR2 FQGNSA, per germline. J was trimmed by 4 bases and V by 3 bases; bases with no gene match: 4. This CDR3 is built from 15 residues. Written as DNA, the CDR3 is TGTGCCAGCAGCTTTCCGACTAGCGGGAGTTACGAGCAGTACTTC. It specifies CASSFPTSGSYEQYF. The entire variable domain, with the rest obtained from reference TRBV7-2 and TRBJ2-7, is as follows: GAGVSQSPSNKVTEKGKDVELRCDPISGHTALYWYRQSLGQGLEFLIYFQGNSAPDKSGLPSDRFSAERTGGSVSTLTIQRTQQEDSAVYLCASSFPTSGSYEQYFGPGTRLTVT.

The chain links TRBV7-2 to TRBJ2-1; 8 bases are shared with TRBD2. Trimming removed 0 bases from V and 4 bases from J; junction bases left unmatched: 5. This CDR3 comprises 16 residues. CDR1 and CDR2 from the germline V gene are SGHTA and FQGNSA. The CDR3 here is CASSLAAGASYNEQFF. In DNA form, the CDR3 reads TGTGCCAGCAGCTTAGCAGCGGGAGCGTCTTACAATGAGCAGTTCTTC.

This chain joins TRBV3-1 (or the pseudogene TRBV3-2) and TRBJ1-1; D possibly corresponds to TRBD1 (6 bases). The V end lost 1 base, the J end lost 3 bases, and 9 bases lay between the germline ends. Germline-derived CDR1 and CDR2 are LGHDT and YNNKEL (reference sequence). The CDR3 has 14 residues. The CDR3 sequence: CASSQGYRDTEAFF. Written as DNA, the CDR3 is TGTGCCAGCAGCCAAGGGTACAGGGACACTGAAGCTTTCTTT.

This clone appeared a single time. The genes are TRBV10-1 and TRBJ1-2; the D is unclear. The germline V gene has CDR1 WNHNN and CDR2 SYGVQD (reference sequence). This CDR3 is 12 amino acids long. Trimming cost V 7 bases and J 8 bases, with 14 bases left between them. The CDR3, as DNA: TGCGCCAGCACCGGTGAGGGATCGGGCTACACCTTC. Its protein product is CASTGEGSGYTF.

In its sample, this clone was seen once. The chain has TRBV27 and TRBJ2-2; 9 bases agree with TRBD2. Unmatched junction bases numbered 8, after V lost 4 bases and J lost 2 bases. This CDR3 has 17 residues. Germline V gives CDR1 MNHEY, CDR2 SMNVEV (reference sequence). CDR3 sequence: CASSSRLADANTGELFF. In nucleotides, the CDR3 is TGTGCCAGCAGTTCCAGACTAGCGGATGCCAACACCGGGGAGCTGTTTTTT.

This clone has just a few counts. The rearrangement joins TRBV6-1 to TRBJ1-1; no clear D. The germline gives CDR1 MNHNS, CDR2 SASEGT. V was trimmed by 1 base and J by 5 bases, leaving 11 bases between them. There are 14 residues in the CDR3. The CDR3, as DNA: TGTGCCAGCAGTGAAGTGGCGGCGGGGACTGAAGCTTTCTTT. This encodes CASSEVAAGTEAFF.

This chain links TRBV19 with TRBJ1-6; the D is unclear. The CDR3 extends over 13 amino acids. Deletions cut 5 bases from V and 4 bases from J, with 6 bases between. Germline V gives CDR1 LNHDA, CDR2 SQIVND (reference sequence). The CDR3 region has the DNA TGTGCCAGTAGTGACACGTATAATTCACCCCTCCACTTT. It encodes CASSDTYNSPLHF.

V and J are TRBV5-4 and TRBJ2-7; 14 nucleotides align to TRBD2. Trimming cost V 0 bases and J 6 bases; bases outside gene matches: 2. Germline values: CDR1 SGHNT, CDR2 YYREEE (reference sequence). This CDR3 spans 15 amino acids. This chain's CDR3 is CASSLVGLAGGEQYF. CDR3 DNA: TGTGCCAGCAGCTTGGTTGGACTAGCGGGAGGCGAGCAGTACTTC.

The CDR3 bases are TGTGCCAGCAAACTCTCAGGGACTAGGCGTCAAGAGACCCAGTACTTC. Its protein product is CASKLSGTRRQETQYF. The chain is built from TRBV7-8 and TRBJ2-5; 8 bases agree with TRBD2. Losses at the gene ends were 7 bases for V and 2 bases for J; bases not matched to a gene: 12. Germline V gene sequence: CDR1 SGHVS, CDR2 FQNEAQ. The CDR3 totals 16 residues.

This rearrangement joins TRBV5-1 to TRBJ2-3, with D unclear. The V end lost 5 bases, the J end lost 3 bases, and 13 bases lay between the germline ends. The germline V gene has CDR1 SGHRS and CDR2 YFSETQ. The CDR3 contains 14 residues. CDR3 bases: TGCGCCAGCAGGGTTCAGGCCACGACAGATACGCAGTATTTT. Encoded protein: CASRVQATTDTQYF.

This sequence joins TRBV5-1 and TRBJ2-2, with 8 bases lining up with TRBD2. V was clipped by 0 bases and J by 1 base; unmatched bases: 2. Germline V gene sequence: CDR1 SGHRS, CDR2 YFSETQ. CDR3 size: 16 residues. Here the CDR3 DNA reads TGCGCCAGCAGCTTGGCGGGAGGGCGGAACACCGGGGAGCTGTTTTTT. Amino acid sequence: CASSLAGGRNTGELFF.

In DNA form, the CDR3 reads TGTGCCAGCAGCCGGCCCGCTAGCGGGGAATACAATGAGCAGTTCTTC. This encodes CASSRPASGEYNEQFF. The chain has TRBV14 and TRBJ2-1; 9 positions match TRBD2. This CDR3 is built from 16 residues. Germline V gives CDR1 SGHDN, CDR2 FVKESK. V lost 4 bases to trimming and J lost 4 bases; unmatched junction nucleotides: 8.

The V gene is TRBV10-2, the J gene TRBJ2-5, with D possibly matching TRBD2 (6 bases). This CDR3 has 16 residues. The germline CDR1 and CDR2 sequences are WSHSY and SAAADI. V was clipped by 4 bases and J by 4 bases, with 19 bases between them. In DNA, the CDR3 is TGCGCCAGCAGTGTCTTATATCATGGGGGAGGAGAGACCCAGTACTTC. This encodes CASSVLYHGGGETQYF.

This clone appeared a few times. The genes are TRBV19 and TRBJ1-4; possibly TRBD1 for D (5 bases). Germline V lookup: CDR1 LNHDA, CDR2 SQIVND (reference sequence). CDR3 size: 16 residues. With 5 bases removed from V and 8 bases from J, the gap between germline ends came to 21 bases. The CDR3 coding sequence is TGTGCCAGTAGTGCCCAGGGATTTCTTAAAATGGAAAAACTGTTTTTT. Translating gives CASSAQGFLKMEKLFF.

The V and J genes are TRBV7-3 and TRBJ2-2, with 7 bases lining up with TRBD1. V lost 3 bases to trimming and J lost 7 bases; unmatched junction nucleotides: 5. This CDR3 comprises 14 residues. Germline CDR1 and CDR2: SGHTA and FQGTGA. The CDR3 coding sequence is TGTGCCAGCAGCTTGTACAGGGGCGACGGGGAGCTGTTTTTT. It yields the protein CASSLYRGDGELFF.

This clone was counted a single time. This chain links TRBV19 with TRBJ2-3; D is unresolved. This CDR3 spans 16 amino acids. The V gene lost 5 bases and the J gene lost 0 bases, with 15 bases spanning the gap. Germline CDR1 reads LNHDA; CDR2 reads SQIVND (reference sequence). The CDR3 here is CASSPLRRGSTDTQYF. CDR3 nucleotides: TGTGCCAGTAGTCCGCTCAGACGCGGTAGCACAGATACGCAGTATTTT.

With regard to this clone: This specimen includes other DNA sequences encoding the same CDR3. The V and J genes are TRBV6-5 and TRBJ1-3; D is possibly TRBD1 (5 bases). The ends were cut back, 4 bases at V and 0 bases at J, with 10 bases in the middle. CDR3 length: 15 residues. The germline CDR1 and CDR2 sequences are MNHEY and SVGAGI. CDR3 residues: CASSSDSFSGNTIYF. DNA for the CDR3: TGTGCCAGCAGTTCCGACAGCTTCTCTGGAAACACCATATATTTT.

The gene calls are TRBV4-2 and TRBJ1-1; 11 bases map to TRBD1. With V trimmed by 3 bases and J by 3 bases, 6 bases remained unmatched. There are 16 residues in the CDR3. Looked up from germline, CDR1 is LGHNA and CDR2 is YNFKEQ. The CDR3 spells CASSQQPGQGDTEAFF. CDR3 DNA: TGTGCCAGCAGCCAGCAACCGGGACAGGGGGACACTGAAGCTTTCTTT.

The J gene is TRBJ2-5, the V gene TRBV6-5; TRBD1 matches 8 bases. Losses at the gene ends were 4 bases for V and 1 base for J; bases not matched to a gene: 8. Looked up from germline, CDR1 is MNHEY and CDR2 is SVGAGI. This CDR3 is built from 16 residues. The CDR3 DNA reads as TGTGCCAGCAGTTTTCAGACAGGGGCCCCCCAAGAGACCCAGTACTTC. It yields the protein CASSFQTGAPQETQYF.

The chain uses TRBV18 and TRBJ1-3, with TRBD1 as a possible D gene (6 bases). V was pared by 1 base and J by 2 bases, with 9 bases between. Germline V lookup: CDR1 KGHSH, CDR2 LQKENI. The CDR3 is 15 amino acids. DNA of the CDR3: TGTGCCAGCTCACCACTCCAGGGGACTGGAAACACCATATATTTT. Encoded protein: CASSPLQGTGNTIYF.

The V and J genes are TRBV29-1 and TRBJ1-1, with a possible D match to TRBD1 (5 bases). Trimming left V 6 bases short and J 0 bases short, with 14 bases between. Germline lookup yields CDR1 SQVTM and CDR2 ANQGSEA. There are 14 residues in the CDR3. For the CDR3, the DNA is TGCAGCGTACTTGACAGTGGGATGAACACTGAAGCTTTCTTT. Amino acids: CSVLDSGMNTEAFF.

V gene TRBV27 combines with J gene TRBJ2-4, with TRBD2 identical over 10 bases. J lost 2 bases, V lost 3 bases, and 22 bases had no gene match. This CDR3 contains 22 residues. Germline loops: CDR1 MNHEY, CDR2 SMNVEV (reference sequence). The DNA for the CDR3 is TGTGCCAGCAGTTTCAACAGCACCTCGGGAGCGGGAGGGCCGGGAACCAAAAACATTCAGTACTTC. Protein product: CASSFNSTSGAGGPGTKNIQYF.

The rearrangement links TRBV2 to TRBJ2-7, with TRBD2 matching 14 bases. V lost 6 bases and J lost 7; bases outside the gene matches: 11. The germline gives CDR1 SNHLY, CDR2 FYNNEI. The CDR3 covers 16 residues. As DNA, the CDR3 is TGTGCCAGCAGACGCGGGACTAGCGGGAGAACGGGTGAGCAGTACTTC. Translation: CASRRGTSGRTGEQYF.

The J gene is TRBJ2-7, the V gene TRBV19; 9 positions match TRBD1. Trimming cost V 3 bases and J 5 bases; bases outside gene matches: 8. Per the germline V gene, CDR1 is LNHDA and CDR2 is SQIVND (reference sequence). CDR3 length: 15 residues. CDR3 protein: CASSILSGTGNEQYF. Here the CDR3 DNA reads TGTGCCAGTAGTATCCTTTCCGGGACAGGGAACGAGCAGTACTTC.

CDR3 residues: CASSQDSPTRAYEQYF. The CDR3 region has the DNA TGTGCCAGCAGCCAAGATTCGCCAACCCGGGCCTACGAGCAGTACTTC. The V call is TRBV3-1 (or the pseudogene TRBV3-2), the J call TRBJ2-7; no reliable D call. The V end lost 0 bases, the J end lost 2 bases, and 14 bases lay between the germline ends. The CDR3 length is 16 residues. Germline CDR1 and CDR2: LGHDT and YNNKEL (reference sequence).

The chain couples TRBV28 to TRBJ1-1; tentative D call: TRBD1 (6 bases). V shed 7 bases and J shed 3 bases, with 18 bases lying between them. Germline V gene sequence: CDR1 MDHEN, CDR2 SYDVKM. This CDR3 is built from 15 residues. The CDR3 DNA is TGTGCCAGCAACCTAAGACAGGACCGAGACACTGAAGCTTTCTTT. Translated, it gives CASNLRQDRDTEAFF.

The chain recombines TRBV7-9 with TRBJ1-1, with 10 bases fitting TRBD1. Germline trimming cut 0 bases from V and 4 bases from J; bases unmatched to any gene: 2. This CDR3 contains 15 residues. In germline, CDR1 is SEHNR, CDR2 FQNEAQ (reference sequence). The CDR3, as DNA: TGTGCCAGCAGCTTAGCGGACAGGGGGGCCACTGAAGCTTTCTTT. The encoded protein is CASSLADRGATEAFF.